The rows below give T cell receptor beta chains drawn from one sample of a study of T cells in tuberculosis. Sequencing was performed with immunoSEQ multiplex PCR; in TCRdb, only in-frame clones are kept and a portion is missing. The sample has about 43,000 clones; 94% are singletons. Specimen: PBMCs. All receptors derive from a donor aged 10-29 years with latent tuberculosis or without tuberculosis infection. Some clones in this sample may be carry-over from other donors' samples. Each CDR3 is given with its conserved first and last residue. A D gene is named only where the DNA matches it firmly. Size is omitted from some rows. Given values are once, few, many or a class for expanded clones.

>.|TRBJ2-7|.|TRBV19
TGTGCCAGTACCTGGGTTGGCCCCAGGCACCCACCCTACGAGCAGTACTTC
CASTWVGPRHPPYEQYF
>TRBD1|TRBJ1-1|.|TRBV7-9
TGTGCCAGCAGCGCACAGGGGGAGAACACTGAAGCTTTCTTT
CASSAQGENTEAFF
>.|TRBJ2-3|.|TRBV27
TGTGCCAGCAGTTTAACGAGTACAGATACGCAGTATTTT
CASSLTSTDTQYF
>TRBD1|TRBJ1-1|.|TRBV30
TGTGCCTGGATGGACAGGACGAACACTGAAGCTTTCTTT
CAWMDRTNTEAFF
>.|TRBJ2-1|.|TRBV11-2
TGTGCCAGCAGCTTGGTGGGAGGAACCTACAATGAGCAGTTCTTC
CASSLVGGTYNEQFF
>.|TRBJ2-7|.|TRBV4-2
TGTGCCAGCAGCCCCACAGGGATGTACGAGCAGTACTTC
CASSPTGMYEQYF
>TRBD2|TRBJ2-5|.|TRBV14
TGTGCCAGCAGCCAAGAACCCTGGGGACTAGTTGGGAAACCCTTCCAAGAGACCCAGTACTTC
CASSQEPWGLVGKPFQETQYF
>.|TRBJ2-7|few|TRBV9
TGTGCCAGCAGCGTAAGTGGGGGCCTCAACGAGCAGTACTTC
CASSVSGGLNEQYF
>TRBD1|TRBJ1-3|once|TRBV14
TGTGCCAGCAGAAAACAGGGGGATGGAAACACCATATATTTT
CASRKQGDGNTIYF
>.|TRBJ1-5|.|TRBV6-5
TGTGCCAGCAGTTACGGGGGGTCGGGTCAGCCCCAGCATTTT
CASSYGGSGQPQHF
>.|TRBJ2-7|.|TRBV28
TGTGCCAGCACCTTGGGGGGACTGACCTACGAGCAGTACTTC
CASTLGGLTYEQYF
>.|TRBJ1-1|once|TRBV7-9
TGTGCCAGCAGCTTATCGGGCGGGGACACTGAAGCTTTCTTT
CASSLSGGDTEAFF
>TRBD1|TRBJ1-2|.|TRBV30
TGTGCCTGGAGTCCAGGGACAGGGTCCTATGGCTACACCTTC
CAWSPGTGSYGYTF
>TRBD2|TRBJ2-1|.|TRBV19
TGTGCCAGTAGTATGAGTGGGGGGGATGAGCAGTTCTTC
CASSMSGGDEQFF
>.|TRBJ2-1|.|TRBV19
TGTGCCAGTAGTGGGGTAGGACAGTTCAATGAGCAGTTCTTC
CASSGVGQFNEQFF
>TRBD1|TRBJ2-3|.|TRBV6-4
TGTGCCAGCAGGCCTACAGGGGGGTTCACAGATACGCAGTATTTT
CASRPTGGFTDTQYF
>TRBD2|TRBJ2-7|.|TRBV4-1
TGCGCCAGCAGCCAAGATCAGCGGGACCTTTACGAGCAGTACTTC
CASSQDQRDLYEQYF
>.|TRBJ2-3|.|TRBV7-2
TGTGCCAGCAGCTTAGCGGGAGACTCCACAGATACGCAGTATTTT
CASSLAGDSTDTQYF
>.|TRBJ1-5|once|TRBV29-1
TGCAGCGTTGTAAGACAGTTCGGTCAGCCCCAGCATTTT
CSVVRQFGQPQHF
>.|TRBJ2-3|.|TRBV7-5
TGTGTCAGAAGCTCCGAGACTAGCGGGATGAATACGCAGTATTTT
CVRSSETSGMNTQYF
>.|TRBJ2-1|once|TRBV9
TGTGCCAGCAGCGTAGGAGGGTCGACGAGTGAGCAGTTCTTC
CASSVGGSTSEQFF
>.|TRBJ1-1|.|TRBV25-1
TGTGCCAGCAGTCCGGGTGGCGTAGGAGCTTTCTTT
CASSPGGVGAFF
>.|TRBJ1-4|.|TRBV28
TGTGCCAGCAGACCCAACCACGGGGGTCCGGGGCTGTTTTTT
CASRPNHGGPGLFF
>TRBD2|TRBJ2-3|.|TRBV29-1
TGCAGCGTAGCGGGAGTTGAGACAGATACGCAGTATTTT
CSVAGVETDTQYF
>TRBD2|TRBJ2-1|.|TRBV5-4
TGTGCCAGCAGCCGGACTAGCGGAGACAGGAATGAGCAGTTCTTC
CASSRTSGDRNEQFF
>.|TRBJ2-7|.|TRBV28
TGTGCCAGCAGCCCTCTGGCAGGATCCTACGAGCAGTACTTC
CASSPLAGSYEQYF
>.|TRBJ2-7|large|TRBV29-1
TGCAGCGTTTGGGGGACGGGACACACCTACGAGCAGTACTTC
CSVWGTGHTYEQYF
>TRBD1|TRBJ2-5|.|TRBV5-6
TGTGCCAGCAGCCTCCTACAGGGGGGATTCCAAGAGACCCAGTACTTC
CASSLLQGGFQETQYF
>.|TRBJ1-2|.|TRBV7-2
TGTGCCAGCAGCTTAGTAACCGGGGCTAACTATGGCTACACCTTC
CASSLVTGANYGYTF